This TCR beta chain was observed in a study of cytomegalovirus exposure and HLA in healthy donors. General study findings and limits: In vitro testing confirmed a few CMV-associated chains as specific for CMV antigens.

To note about this clone: What it recognizes is unknown.

This PCR relied on a set of 60 Vbeta primers and 13 Jbeta primers. Authors' analysis steps: Approximately 80 million unique TCR beta chains, 10 million to 13 million of them shared, were counted by a later analysis. Sequencing was performed with immunoSEQ multiplex PCR; in TCRdb, only in-frame clones are kept and a portion is missing. D and trimming were read from the DNA, whereas the V and J calls and clone size are those reported in that table. Seen here are some 190,000 clones, 80% to 90% observed once, and the top ten hold over 1.5%. CDR1 SGHTA and CDR2 FQGNSA come from the germline V gene. The CDR3 extends over 13 amino acids.

The receptor's source is a man aged 35 to 55 in good health and CMV-seropositive. The sample was PBMCs. The V call is TRBV7-2, the J call TRBJ2-5; D is uncertain. The closer fit of TRBJ2-7 to the DNA end suggests the J call may be wrong. The CDR3, as DNA: TGTGCCAGCAGCTCTCCTATCCGTAACGAGCAGTACTTC. Translating it yields CASSSPIRNEQYF.